The 17 T cell receptor beta chains given below trace back to one sample, sequenced in a study of beta chain features in type 1 diabetes. Findings and caveats of the study: TCRB CDR3s were moderately but significantly shorter in Type 1 diabetes patients in all four CD4+ subsets.

No antigens are known for them. cDNA synthesis used the whole RNA isolate, giving expressed TCRB sequences. Some clones are missing from TCRdb's copy, which holds only in-frame ones; the method was immunoSEQ multiplex PCR. The data show 300,000 to 400,000 clones, around 9% seen once. Input material: central memory CD4+ T cells from blood. All receptors derive from a man aged 30 to 45 with type 1 diabetes.

This clone was picked up a small number of times. The rearrangement links TRBV7-6 to TRBJ2-5; D unclear. Trimming stripped 5 bases from V and 5 bases from J, with 9 bases between. This CDR3 comprises 12 residues. The germline V gene has CDR1 SGHVS and CDR2 FNYEAQ. The CDR3 protein is CASSKPHETQYF. The CDR3 region has the DNA TGTGCCAGCAGCAAACCCCACGAGACCCAGTACTTC.

The chain is built from TRBV30 and TRBJ1-2, with D unclear. The CDR3 sequence is 14 residues long. In germline, CDR1 is GTSNPN, CDR2 SVGIG (reference sequence). V was trimmed by 0 bases and J by 4 bases, leaving 12 bases between them. The CDR3 DNA follows: TGTGCCTGGAGTGTTTACGGGATTTTCTATGGCTACACCTTC. Its translation is CAWSVYGIFYGYTF.

The chain has TRBV4-1 and TRBJ2-3; D is ambiguous. The CDR3 has 15 amino acids. CDR1 is MGHRA and CDR2 is YSYEKL in the germline V gene. V lost 0 bases to trimming and J lost 6 bases, with 13 bases between them. CDR3 amino acids: CASSQDLVRWDTQYF. The DNA for the CDR3 is TGCGCCAGCAGCCAAGATTTGGTCCGATGGGATACGCAGTATTTT.

This rearrangement joins TRBV5-1 to TRBJ2-3; perhaps TRBD1 as D (6 bases). V dropped 0 bases and J dropped 0 bases, with 11 bases sitting between them. Germline-derived CDR1 and CDR2 are SGHRS and YFSETQ. CDR3 length: 16 amino acids. The CDR3 DNA reads as TGCGCCAGCAGCTTGGTCGGGACAACTAGCACAGATACGCAGTATTTT. It specifies CASSLVGTTSTDTQYF.

The gene calls are TRBV28 and TRBJ1-2, with a weak D call TRBD1 (6 bases). CDR1 and CDR2 (germline): MDHEN, SYDVKM. This CDR3 has 14 residues. Trimming removed 5 bases at V and 4 bases at J, with 14 bases between. In DNA form, the CDR3 reads TGTGCCAGCAGTCGCCTGGGGGCCTCCTATGGCTACACCTTC. Translation gives CASSRLGASYGYTF.

This clone was detected only a few times. This sequence joins TRBV27 and TRBJ2-7, with TRBD1 matching 8 bases. Germline loops: CDR1 MNHEY, CDR2 SMNVEV (reference sequence). The length of the CDR3 is 15 residues. V gave up 3 bases and J gave up 0 bases; unmatched junction bases: 4. The CDR3 is CASSFYQGASYEQYF. For the CDR3, the DNA is TGTGCCAGCAGTTTTTATCAGGGGGCCTCCTACGAGCAGTACTTC.

This clone was observed a few times. A single base separates this from a much larger clone, so it may be a read error. J is TRBJ2-3 and V is TRBV6-6; D unclear. The CDR3 contains 11 residues. Trimming removed 4 bases at V and 4 bases at J, with 3 bases between. CDR1 is MNHNY, CDR2 SVGAGI, per germline (reference sequence). CDR3 coding DNA: TGTGCCAGCAGTTTCTCAGATACGCAGTATTTT. Encoded protein: CASSFSDTQYF.

The J gene is TRBJ1-6, the V gene TRBV5-6; TRBD1 might be the D (6 bases). The V gene's germline CDR1 is SGHDT and CDR2 YYEEEE. CDR3 length equals 16 residues. V dropped 4 bases and J dropped 3 bases, with 14 bases sitting between them. CDR3: CASSGGTGSYNSPLHF. For the CDR3, the DNA is TGTGCCAGCAGCGGAGGTACAGGGAGCTATAATTCACCCCTCCACTTT.

This clone was detected a few times. V usage is TRBV6-5 and J usage is TRBJ2-7, with TRBD2 matching 10 bases. The V and J ends lost 5 bases and 3 bases, in that order; junction bases with no gene match: 4. Germline V gene sequence: CDR1 MNHEY, CDR2 SVGAGI. The CDR3 covers 14 residues. CDR3 nucleotides: TGTGCCAGCAGTCCTCGGACTAGCGGCTACGAGCAGTACTTC. It specifies CASSPRTSGYEQYF.

This clone was observed a handful of times. CDR3 protein: CASSSETGGSYEQYF. DNA of the CDR3: TGCGCCAGCAGCTCAGAGACAGGGGGGTCCTACGAGCAGTACTTC. The chain joins TRBV5-1 to TRBJ2-7; 9 bases are a match to TRBD1. Germline V gene data show CDR1 as SGHRS and CDR2 as YFSETQ. This CDR3 comprises 15 residues. Trimming cost V 3 bases and J 1 base; bases outside gene matches: 5.

V usage is TRBV7-2 and J usage is TRBJ2-7; tentatively, D is TRBD2 (5 bases). Trimming pared 1 base from V and 7 bases from J, leaving 14 bases between. The CDR3 loop spans 14 amino acids. Germline V gene lookup returns CDR1 SGHTA and CDR2 FQGNSA. Here the CDR3 DNA reads TGTGCCAGCAGCTTAGTGGCGGGCCCTAGGGAGCAGTACTTC. The encoded protein is CASSLVAGPREQYF.

This clone was picked up a small number of times. V usage is TRBV10-3 and J usage is TRBJ1-5; TRBD1 matches at 9 bases. This CDR3 is 13 amino acids long. CDR1 and CDR2 from the germline V gene are ENHRY and SYGVKD. V gave up 7 bases and J gave up 6 bases; unmatched junction bases: 4. The CDR3 coding sequence is TGTGCCATCAACCGGGACAGGGTTCAGCCCCAGCATTTT. Translation gives CAINRDRVQPQHF.

The rearrangement joins TRBV7-8 to TRBJ1-2; D unclear. V lost 1 base to trimming and J lost 7 bases, with 10 bases between them. Germline V gives CDR1 SGHVS, CDR2 FQNEAQ. This CDR3 has 13 amino acids. The CDR3 bases are TGTGCCAGCAGCTTAGGGGCAGTTAGTGGCTACACCTTC. This translates into CASSLGAVSGYTF.

This clone was detected only a few times. One end of the junction varies from germline; a read error may be responsible. The chain employs TRBV6-5 and TRBJ1-1; 7 bases are shared with TRBD1. The CDR3 consists of 16 residues. CDR1 is MNHEY and CDR2 is SVGAGI in the germline V gene. CDR3 DNA: TGTGCCAGCAGTTACGACAGGGTCGAACCGAACGCTGAAGCTTTCTTT. It encodes CASSYDRVEPNAEAFF.

A note on this clone: A much bigger clone sits one base away, suggesting this may be a read error. V gene TRBV7-9 combines with J gene TRBJ2-3; 9 positions agree with TRBD2. After removal of 4 bases from V and 6 bases from J, the junction contained 5 bases not matched to a gene. From germline, CDR1 is SEHNR and CDR2 FQNEAQ (reference sequence). The CDR3 is 14 residues long. CDR3 protein: CASSSPAGGDTQYF. The CDR3 nucleotides are TGTGCCAGCAGCTCCCCAGCGGGGGGCGATACGCAGTATTTT.

This clone has more than one count but fewer than ten. This chain connects TRBV7-2 to TRBJ1-5; TRBD1 agrees at 8 bases. Germline V lookup: CDR1 SGHTA, CDR2 FQGNSA. With V trimmed by 5 bases and J by 5 bases, 5 bases remained unmatched. CDR3 length: 14 residues. The DNA for the CDR3 is TGTGCCAGCAGCCCCGGGACAGGCCATCAGCCCCAGCATTTT. Translated: CASSPGTGHQPQHF.

This clone has only a few counts. The chain has TRBV11-2 and TRBJ1-4; perhaps TRBD1 as D (6 bases). The V and J ends lost 5 bases and 8 bases respectively, with 15 bases between them. The germline V gene encodes CDR1 SGHAT and CDR2 FQNNGV. The CDR3 has 14 residues. The CDR3 DNA is TGTGCCAGCAGCCCAGGGGATGGAGGAGAAAAACTGTTTTTT. Its protein is CASSPGDGGEKLFF. Drawing the rest from reference TRBV11-2 and TRBJ1-4, the complete variable domain is EAGVAQSPRYKIIEKRQSVAFWCNPISGHATLYWYQQILGQGPKLLIQFQNNGVVDDSQLPKDRFSAERLKGVDSTLKIQPAKLEDSAVYLCASSPGDGGEKLFFGSGTQLSVL.